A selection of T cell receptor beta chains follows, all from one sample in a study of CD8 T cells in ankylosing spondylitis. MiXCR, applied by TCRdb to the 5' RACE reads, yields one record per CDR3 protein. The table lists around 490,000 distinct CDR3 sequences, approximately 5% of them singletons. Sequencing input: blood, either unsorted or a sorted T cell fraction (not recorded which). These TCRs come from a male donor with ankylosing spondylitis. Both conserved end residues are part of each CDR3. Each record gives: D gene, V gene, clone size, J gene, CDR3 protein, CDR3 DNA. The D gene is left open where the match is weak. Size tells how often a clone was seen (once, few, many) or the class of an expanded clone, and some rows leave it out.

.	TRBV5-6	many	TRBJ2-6	CASNPPDRDLNVLTF	TGTGCCAGCAACCCCCCCGACAGAGATCTTAACGTCCTGACTTTC
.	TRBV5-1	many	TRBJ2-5	CASSLVEAARETQYF	TGCGCCAGCAGCTTGGTTGAGGCAGCACGGGAGACCCAGTACTTC
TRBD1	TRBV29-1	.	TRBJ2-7	CSVDGDRREQYF	TGCAGCGTTGATGGGGACAGGAGAGAACAGTACTTC
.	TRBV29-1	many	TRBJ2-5	CSATPQGQETQYF	TGCAGCGCCACCCCCCAAGGGCAAGAGACCCAGTACTTC
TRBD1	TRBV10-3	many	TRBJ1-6	CAISETTGGYNSPLHF	TGTGCCATCAGTGAGACGACAGGGGGCTATAATTCACCCCTCCACTTT
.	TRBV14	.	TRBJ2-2	CASSQAPSTGELFF	TGTGCCAGCAGCCAAGCCCCTAGCACCGGGGAGCTGTTTTTT
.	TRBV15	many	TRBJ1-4	CATSRRQINNEKLFF	TGTGCCACCAGCAGGCGACAAATTAATAATGAAAAACTGTTTTTT
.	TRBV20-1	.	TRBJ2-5	CSARQASPTQYF	TGCAGTGCTAGACAGGCTTCCCCTACCCAGTACTTC
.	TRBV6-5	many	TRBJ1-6	CASSYSGPTDSPLHF	TGTGCCAGCAGTTACTCTGGACCGACTGATTCACCCCTCCACTTT
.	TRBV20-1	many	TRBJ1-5	CSAEGGLNQPQHF	TGCAGTGCCGAGGGAGGCCTCAATCAGCCCCAGCATTTT
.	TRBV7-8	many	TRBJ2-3	CASSLGHRPTDTQYF	TGTGCCAGCAGCTTAGGCCACAGGCCCACAGATACGCAGTATTTT
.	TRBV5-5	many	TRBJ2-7	CASSLGQYSTYEQYF	TGTGCCAGCAGCTTGGGACAGTACTCCACCTACGAGCAGTACTTC
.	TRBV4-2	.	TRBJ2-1	CASSQDPYSSYNEQFF	TGTGCCAGCAGCCAAGACCCTTACAGCTCCTACAATGAGCAGTTCTTC
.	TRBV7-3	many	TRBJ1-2	CASSSGEGGYTF	TGTGCCAGCAGCTCCGGTGAAGGAGGCTACACCTTC
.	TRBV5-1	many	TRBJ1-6	CASSLGDATSPLHF	TGCGCCAGCAGCTTGGGGGACGCCACTTCACCCCTCCACTTT
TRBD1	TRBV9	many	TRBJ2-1	CASSVVAATGLTYNEQFF	TGTGCCAGCAGCGTAGTAGCCGCGACAGGGCTAACCTACAATGAGCAGTTCTTC
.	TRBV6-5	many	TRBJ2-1	CASSRNNEQFF	TGTGCCAGCAGTCGAAACAATGAGCAGTTCTTC
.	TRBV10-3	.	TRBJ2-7	CATAGTYEQYF	TGTGCCACCGCGGGTACCTACGAGCAGTACTTC
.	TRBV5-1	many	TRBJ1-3	CASSASNSGNTIYF	TGCGCCAGCAGTGCCTCGAACTCTGGAAACACCATATATTTT
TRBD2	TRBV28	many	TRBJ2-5	CASNAGDVETQYF	TGTGCCAGCAACGCGGGAGACGTAGAGACCCAGTACTTC
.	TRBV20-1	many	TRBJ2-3	CSARDTKRGRTDTQYF	TGCAGTGCTAGAGATACTAAAAGGGGCCGCACAGATACGCAGTATTTT
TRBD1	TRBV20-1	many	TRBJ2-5	CSAMTGGRETQYF	TGCAGTGCAATGACAGGGGGTAGAGAGACCCAGTACTTC
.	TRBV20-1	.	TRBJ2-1	CSGGLGADYNEQFF	TGCAGTGGGGGCCTGGGAGCGGACTACAATGAGCAGTTCTTC
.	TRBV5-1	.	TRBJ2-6	CASRQLSGANVLTF	TGCGCCAGCAGGCAACTCTCTGGGGCCAACGTCCTGACTTTC
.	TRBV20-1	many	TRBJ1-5	CSARGLRGLGSNQPQHF	TGCAGTGCTAGAGGGCTCAGGGGCTTGGGTAGCAATCAGCCCCAGCATTTT
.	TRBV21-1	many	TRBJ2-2	CASSKNHIEVTGELFF	TGTGCCAGCAGCAAAAACCATATCGAGGTCACCGGGGAGCTGTTTTTT
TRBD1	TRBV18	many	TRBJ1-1	CASSQGANTEAFF	TGTGCCAGCTCACAGGGGGCGAACACTGAAGCTTTCTTT
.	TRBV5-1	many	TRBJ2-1	CASSPQGGSLQQFF	TGCGCCAGCAGCCCCCAGGGGGGCTCCCTCCAACAGTTCTTC
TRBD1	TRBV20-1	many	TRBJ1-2	CSARAGQGAVGYTF	TGCAGTGCTAGAGCCGGACAGGGGGCTGTTGGCTACACCTTC
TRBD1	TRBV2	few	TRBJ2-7	CASRPEGALYEQYF	TGTGCCAGCAGGCCTGAGGGGGCCTTATACGAGCAGTACTTC
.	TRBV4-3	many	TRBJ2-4	CASSQDKRDFSAIQYF	TGCGCCAGCAGCCAAGACAAAAGAGACTTCTCGGCCATTCAGTACTTC